Listed below are T cell receptor beta chains from one sample, sequenced in a study of CD8 T cells in Susac syndrome. TCRdb re-analysed the immunoSEQ multiplex PCR reads in MiXCR, keeping a single row per CDR3 protein. The table includes approximately 190,000 distinct CDR3 sequences, approximately 95% detected once. Sequenced material: CD4+ T cells from PBMCs. The origin of the receptors is a human donor in good health. CDR3s include the opening cysteine and the closing phenylalanine or tryptophan. The D gene is left open where the match is weak. Where a row states a size, it is once, few, many or the class of an expanded clone; other rows omit it.

>.|TRBJ1-4|.|TRBV7-2
CASSLVLTNEKLFF
TGTGCCAGCAGCTTAGTGTTAACGAATGAAAAACTGTTTTTT
>TRBD2|TRBJ2-5|.|TRBV28
CASSSISGLAARNF
TGTGCCAGCAGTTCAATTTCCGGACTAGCGGCAAGGAACTTC
>.|TRBJ1-2|.|TRBV4-1
CASSQRSEAYGYTF
TGCGCCAGCAGCCAAAGGTCGGAGGCGTATGGCTACACCTTC
>TRBD2|TRBJ2-1|.|TRBV28
CASSSLAGGPYNEQFF
TGTGCCAGCAGTTCGCTAGCGGGGGGGCCTTACAATGAGCAGTTCTTC
>TRBD2|TRBJ2-7|.|TRBV18
CASSPLAGGGYEQYF
TGTGCCAGCTCACCCCTAGCGGGCGGCGGCTACGAGCAGTACTTC
>TRBD1|TRBJ2-7|.|TRBV20-1
CSARTGRFYEQYF
TGCAGTGCTCGGACAGGGCGATTCTACGAGCAGTACTTC
>TRBD1|TRBJ1-1|once|TRBV4-1
CASSQDLGTGPMNTEAFF
TGCGCCAGCAGCCAAGATTTAGGGACAGGCCCTATGAACACTGAAGCTTTCTTT
>TRBD1|TRBJ2-5|.|TRBV5-1
CASSFIGTGQETQYF
TGCGCCAGCAGCTTCATCGGGACAGGCCAAGAGACCCAGTACTTC
>.|TRBJ1-2|.|TRBV12-3/TRBV12-4
CASSLSYGYTF
TGTGCCAGCAGTTTGAGCTATGGCTACACCTTC
>.|TRBJ1-1|.|TRBV18
CASSPPNRVVNTEAFF
TGTGCCAGCTCACCACCCAACAGGGTCGTGAACACTGAAGCTTTCTTT
>.|TRBJ2-5|.|TRBV7-6
CASSPEGETQYF
TGTGCCAGCAGCCCCGAGGGGGAGACCCAGTACTTC
>TRBD1|TRBJ1-2|.|TRBV9
CASSGGGFSWYGYTF
TGTGCCAGCAGCGGAGGGGGCTTTTCGTGGTATGGCTACACCTTC
>TRBD1|TRBJ1-4|.|TRBV19
CASRQAGGGEKLFF
TGTGCCAGTCGCCAGGCAGGGGGAGGTGAAAAACTGTTTTTT
>TRBD1|TRBJ2-2|.|TRBV7-2
CASSSSTGKNTGELFF
TGTGCCAGCAGCTCCTCGACAGGGAAAAACACCGGGGAGCTGTTTTTT
>TRBD2|TRBJ2-3|.|TRBV19
CASSTRLAGGPGTQYF
TGTGCCAGTAGTACCAGACTAGCGGGGGGGCCGGGAACGCAGTATTTT
>.|TRBJ1-5|.|TRBV30
CAWVQGKGQPQHF
TGTGCCTGGGTCCAGGGTAAGGGACAGCCCCAGCATTTT
>.|TRBJ1-5|once|TRBV4-2
CASSKGGDNQPQHF
TGTGCCAGCAGCAAGGGGGGGGACAATCAGCCCCAGCATTTT
>.|TRBJ1-1|.|TRBV28
CASSFSEAFF
TGTGCCAGCAGTTTTAGTGAAGCTTTCTTT